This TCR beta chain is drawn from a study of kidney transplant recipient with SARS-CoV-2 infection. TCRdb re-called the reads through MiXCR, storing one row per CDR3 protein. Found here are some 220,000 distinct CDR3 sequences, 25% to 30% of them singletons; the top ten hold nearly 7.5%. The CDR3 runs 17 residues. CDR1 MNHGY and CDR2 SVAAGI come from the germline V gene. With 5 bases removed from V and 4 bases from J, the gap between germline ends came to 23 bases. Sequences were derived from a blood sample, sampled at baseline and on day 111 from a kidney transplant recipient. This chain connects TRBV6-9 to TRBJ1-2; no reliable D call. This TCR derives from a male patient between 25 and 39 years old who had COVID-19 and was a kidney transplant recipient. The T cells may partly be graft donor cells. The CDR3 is CASSENLPYGKTYGYTF. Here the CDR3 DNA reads TGTGCCAGCAGTGAGAATCTGCCTTACGGAAAGACCTATGGCTACACCTTC.